This T cell receptor beta chain was found in a study of T cell responses to AZD1222 COVID-19 vaccine. The table came from immunoSEQ multiplex PCR; TCRdb's copy has only in-frame clones and leaves some out. Among 150,000 to 200,000 clones listed, approximately 89% were seen once. With respect to this clone: Its specificity is not known.

Study results and limitations: Clonal diversity was possibly underestimated, and white British individuals and females predominated among donors. Increases in Spike-specific TCR breadth and depth were seen after two AZD1222 doses.

The CDR3 has 14 amino acids. Trimming removed 6 bases from V and 7 bases from J; junction bases left unmatched: 5. Germline V CDR1 and CDR2: LGHDT, YNNKEL (reference sequence). The chain links TRBV3-1 (or the pseudogene TRBV3-2) to TRBJ1-6; 8 nucleotides agree with TRBD1. The sample was peripheral blood, taken 28 days after the second AZD1222 dose. The source of this sequence is an adult who received the AZD1222 COVID-19 vaccine. The CDR3 DNA follows: TGTGCCAGCAGACGACAGGGGACGAATTCACCCCTCCACTTT. Its protein is CASRRQGTNSPLHF.